This TCR beta chain stems from a study of T cell responses to AZD1222 COVID-19 vaccine. Study outcomes and limitations: It was only after the peak T cell response that any repertoires were sampled. The donor group comprised mostly white British people and more females; the analysis possibly underestimated clonal diversity. Compared with day 0, the breadth and depth of the Spike-specific TCR repertoire rose significantly after two doses of AZD1222. Reportedly, nearly half of unique spike TCRs recognized epitopes outside B.1.351/B.1.1.7 mutations.

As concerns this clone: Antigen unknown.

Method: immunoSEQ multiplex PCR; TCRdb's copy keeps in-frame clones and lacks some. The repertoire holds approximately 220,000 clones, with around 93% as singletons. The material sequenced was peripheral blood, taken on day 0 of MenACWY control vaccination. The origin of this receptor is an adult in good health.

The CDR3 sequence is CASSLLTENNEQYF. DNA of the CDR3: TGTGCCAGCAGCTTATTGACAGAAAATAACGAGCAGTACTTC. This rearrangement joins TRBV11-2 to TRBJ2-7; D might be TRBD1 (5 bases). The V gene's germline CDR1 is SGHAT and CDR2 FQNNGV. The CDR3 has 14 residues. Trimming left V 2 bases short and J 5 bases short, with 13 bases between.